These T cell receptor beta chains were read from a single sample in a study of CD8 T cells in ankylosing spondylitis. TCRdb re-called the 5' RACE reads with MiXCR, one entry per CDR3 protein. The sample records about 280,000 distinct CDR3 sequences, 15% to 25% being singletons. Sequenced input: blood, either unsorted or a sorted T cell fraction (not recorded which). Source of these receptors: a male donor with ankylosing spondylitis or in good health (not recorded which). Both conserved end residues are part of each CDR3. The D gene is left open where the match is weak. Only part of the rows carry a size: once, few, many, or a class if the clone is expanded.

V,D,size,J,CDR3,DNA
TRBV20-1,NA,few,TRBJ1-1,CSARDGDMNTEAFF,TGCAGTGCTAGAGATGGGGATATGAACACTGAAGCTTTCTTT
TRBV5-1,TRBD2,NA,TRBJ2-5,CASSLSPSGRSETQYF,TGCGCCAGCAGCTTGTCCCCTAGCGGGAGGTCGGAGACCCAGTACTTC
TRBV5-1,NA,NA,TRBJ2-2,CASSLGGAWNGELFF,TGCGCCAGCAGCTTAGGAGGGGCGTGGAACGGGGAGCTGTTTTTT
TRBV28,NA,few,TRBJ2-6,CASSPRTESWANVLTF,TGTGCCAGCAGTCCGCGGACGGAGTCATGGGCCAACGTCCTGACTTTC
TRBV28,TRBD1,NA,TRBJ2-2,CASSLHRDRGRIELTGELFF,TGTGCCAGCAGTTTACACCGGGACAGGGGGCGCATAGAGTTAACCGGGGAGCTGTTTTTT
TRBV25-1,NA,few,TRBJ1-2,CASSTPYRENGYTF,TGTGCCAGCAGCACCCCGTACAGGGAGAATGGCTACACCTTC
TRBV28,NA,NA,TRBJ2-1,CASNPQGLERNNEQFF,TGTGCCAGCAACCCCCAAGGCCTTGAGAGGAACAATGAGCAGTTCTTC
TRBV7-9,NA,many,TRBJ2-5,CASSLGLETQYF,TGTGCCAGCAGCCTAGGGTTGGAGACCCAGTACTTC
TRBV2,TRBD1,once,TRBJ1-1,CASSDDREANTEAFF,TGTGCCAGCAGTGATGACAGGGAAGCGAACACTGAAGCTTTCTTT
TRBV5-6,NA,few,TRBJ1-3,CASSLASSGNTIYF,TGTGCCAGCAGCTTGGCCAGCTCTGGAAACACCATATATTTT
TRBV6-5,NA,few,TRBJ1-3,CASSYSTRVSGNTIYF,TGTGCCAGCAGTTACTCGACCAGAGTCTCTGGAAACACCATATATTTT
TRBV9,TRBD1,many,TRBJ1-2,CASSGSGTGASGYTF,TGTGCCAGCAGCGGATCCGGGACAGGGGCTTCGGGCTACACCTTC
TRBV29-1,TRBD1,few,TRBJ2-5,CSTGTAQETQYF,TGCAGCACGGGGACAGCCCAAGAGACCCAGTACTTC
TRBV10-3,TRBD1,once,TRBJ1-2,CAIRDRAGYGYTF,TGTGCCATCAGAGACAGGGCAGGGTATGGCTACACCTTC
TRBV12-3/TRBV12-4,NA,many,TRBJ1-1,CASSLPPAEAFF,TGTGCCAGCAGTTTGCCTCCAGCCGAGGCTTTCTTT
TRBV11-2,NA,NA,TRBJ2-5,CASSQYGETQYF,TGTGCCAGCAGCCAATACGGCGAGACCCAGTACTTC
TRBV20-1,TRBD1,NA,TRBJ1-5,CSATGTGGGKPQHF,TGCAGTGCCACCGGGACAGGGGGGGGTAAGCCCCAGCATTTT
TRBV5-4,NA,NA,TRBJ1-1,CASSSTDLIPSFYQNTEAFF,TGTGCCAGCAGCTCGACAGACCTCATTCCTTCCTTTTACCAGAACACTGAAGCTTTCTTT
TRBV5-6,NA,few,TRBJ1-5,CASSLGTYSNQPQHF,TGTGCCAGCAGCTTGGGAACTTATAGCAATCAGCCCCAGCATTTT
TRBV20-1,NA,NA,TRBJ2-3,CSARPLSDTQYF,TGCAGTGCGCGTCCCCTTTCTGATACGCAGTATTTT
TRBV15,NA,few,TRBJ2-1,CATSRDKGGLRSYEQFF,TGTGCCACCAGCAGAGATAAGGGGGGGTTAAGGTCGTATGAGCAGTTCTTC
TRBV12-3/TRBV12-4,TRBD1,NA,TRBJ1-1,CASSFKTGMNTEAFF,TGTGCCAGCAGTTTCAAGACAGGGATGAACACTGAAGCTTTCTTT
TRBV12-3/TRBV12-4,NA,few,TRBJ1-6,CASSVGQPYNSPLHF,TGTGCCAGCAGCGTAGGACAGCCGTATAATTCACCCCTCCACTTT
TRBV7-3,NA,NA,TRBJ2-3,CASSLMGSTDTQYF,TGTGCCAGCAGCTTAATGGGGTCCACGGATACGCAGTATTTT
TRBV3-1,TRBD1,few,TRBJ2-1,CASSQYQTGGHEQFF,TGTGCCAGCAGCCAGTACCAGACAGGGGGCCATGAGCAGTTCTTC
TRBV12-3/TRBV12-4,TRBD2,few,TRBJ2-1,CASSPRLAGVYNEQFF,TGTGCCAGCAGTCCCCGACTAGCGGGAGTCTACAATGAGCAGTTCTTC
TRBV4-2,NA,many,TRBJ1-1,CASSPNDRKGEAFF,TGTGCCAGCAGCCCTAACGACAGGAAAGGAGAAGCTTTCTTT
TRBV5-1,NA,many,TRBJ2-2,CASSGGLTNTGELFF,TGCGCCAGCAGTGGAGGACTCACCAACACCGGGGAGCTGTTTTTT
TRBV20-1,NA,few,TRBJ2-2,CSARRASVSGELFF,TGCAGTGCTAGACGGGCTAGCGTGTCCGGGGAGCTGTTTTTT
TRBV28,TRBD2,few,TRBJ2-3,CASSFVSGSYVDTQYF,TGTGCCAGCAGTTTTGTGAGCGGGAGCTACGTAGATACGCAGTATTTT
TRBV12-3/TRBV12-4,TRBD1,few,TRBJ2-2,CASSLGGRDTGELFF,TGTGCCAGCAGTCTAGGGGGCAGGGACACCGGGGAGCTGTTTTTT
TRBV6-1,NA,NA,TRBJ2-5,CASSEGLGETQYF,TGTGCCAGCAGTGAGGGACTTGGGGAGACCCAGTACTTC
TRBV6-1,NA,few,TRBJ1-5,CASSPGTIGQPQHF,TGTGCCAGCAGCCCCGGGACAATAGGACAGCCCCAGCATTTT
TRBV6-2/TRBV6-3,TRBD1,few,TRBJ1-1,CASSYTRQGTEAFF,TGTGCCAGCAGTTATACCCGACAGGGGACTGAAGCTTTCTTT
TRBV20-1,TRBD2,few,TRBJ2-5,CSARGLQGLAGPQETQYF,TGCAGTGCTAGAGGGTTACAGGGTTTAGCGGGGCCTCAAGAGACCCAGTACTTC
TRBV7-8,NA,many,TRBJ1-4,CASSLTVTNEKLFF,TGTGCCAGCAGCTTGACAGTAACTAATGAAAAACTGTTTTTT
TRBV20-1,TRBD1,many,TRBJ2-1,CSAGRDRGTEQFF,TGCAGTGCTGGCCGGGACAGGGGAACTGAGCAGTTCTTC
TRBV29-1,TRBD2,NA,TRBJ2-2,CSVGGLAGVGELFF,TGCAGCGTGGGGGGACTAGCGGGAGTCGGGGAGCTGTTTTTT
TRBV29-1,NA,many,TRBJ2-3,CSVGSKVGTDTQYF,TGCAGCGTCGGTAGTAAAGTAGGGACAGATACGCAGTATTTT
TRBV5-1,NA,NA,TRBJ2-2,CASSLRNQGSTGELFF,TGCGCCAGCAGCTTGAGGAACCAGGGTTCCACCGGGGAGCTGTTTTTT
TRBV5-1,NA,NA,TRBJ1-4,CASSLYGPSEKLFF,TGCGCCAGCAGCTTGTACGGCCCGAGCGAAAAACTGTTTTTT
TRBV18,NA,NA,TRBJ1-3,CASSLNPTGSGNTIYF,TGTGCCAGCTCTTTGAACCCGACAGGCTCTGGAAACACCATATATTTT
TRBV6-5,NA,few,TRBJ1-2,CASSSDLREDYGYTF,TGTGCCAGCAGTTCGGACCTCCGAGAAGACTATGGCTACACCTTC
TRBV5-1,NA,few,TRBJ2-3,CASSLRGDGLTSTDTQYF,TGCGCCAGCAGCTTGCGGGGAGACGGTCTTACTAGCACAGATACGCAGTATTTT
TRBV24-1,TRBD2,NA,TRBJ2-1,CATSDLQPGLAGFEQFF,TGTGCCACCAGTGATTTGCAACCGGGACTAGCGGGGTTTGAGCAGTTCTTC
TRBV12-3/TRBV12-4,TRBD1,few,TRBJ1-5,CASSRRSGTGRGQPQHF,TGTGCCAGCAGCAGACGTTCCGGGACAGGGAGAGGTCAGCCCCAGCATTTT
TRBV5-1,NA,NA,TRBJ1-3,CASRGGFYSGNTIYF,TGCGCCAGCAGGGGTGGATTCTACTCTGGAAACACCATATATTTT